This TCR beta chain was found in a study of blood T cell repertoires in COVID-19. Study details: The United States, Italy and Spain supplied acute and convalescent COVID-19 samples.

The V end lost 1 base, the J end lost 0 bases, and 9 bases lay between the germline ends. This CDR3 region has 16 residues. From germline, CDR1 is SGHTA and CDR2 FQGNSA. This clone was counted once. Per the study methods: Cell counts per sample came from amplifying reference gene primers. Measured with immunoSEQ multiplex PCR; TCRdb has only the in-frame clones, and not every one. The DNA gave D and trimming, while V, J and clone size come from that table. In the table there are around 450,000 clones, about nine tenths of which are singletons. Symptom resolution, clearance, or two negative PCRs marked donors in Cohort 3 as recovered.

The source is a man in his late teens or twenties who had recovered from COVID-19. The chain recombines TRBV7-2 with TRBJ2-2, with a possible D match to TRBD2 (6 bases). What was sequenced was PBMCs or T cells enriched from blood (not recorded which). For the CDR3, the DNA is TGTGCCAGCAGCTTAGATCCTAGCGCGAACACCGGGGAGCTGTTTTTT. Protein: CASSLDPSANTGELFF.